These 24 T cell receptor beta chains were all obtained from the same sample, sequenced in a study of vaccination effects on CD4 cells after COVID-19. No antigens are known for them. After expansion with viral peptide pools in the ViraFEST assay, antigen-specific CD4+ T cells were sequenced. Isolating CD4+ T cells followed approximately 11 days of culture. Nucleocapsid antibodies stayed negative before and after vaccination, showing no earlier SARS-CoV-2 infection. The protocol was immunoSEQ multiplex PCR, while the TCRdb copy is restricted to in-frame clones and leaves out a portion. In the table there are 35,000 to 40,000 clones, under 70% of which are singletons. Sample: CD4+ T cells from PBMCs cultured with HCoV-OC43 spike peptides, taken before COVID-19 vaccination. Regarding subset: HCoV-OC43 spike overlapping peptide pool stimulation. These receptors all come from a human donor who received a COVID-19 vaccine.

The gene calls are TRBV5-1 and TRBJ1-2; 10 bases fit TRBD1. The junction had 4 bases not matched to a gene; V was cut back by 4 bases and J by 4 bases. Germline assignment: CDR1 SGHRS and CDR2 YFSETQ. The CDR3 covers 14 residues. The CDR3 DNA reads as TGCGCCAGCAGCGCGGGACAGGGGAGCTATGGCTACACCTTC. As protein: CASSAGQGSYGYTF.

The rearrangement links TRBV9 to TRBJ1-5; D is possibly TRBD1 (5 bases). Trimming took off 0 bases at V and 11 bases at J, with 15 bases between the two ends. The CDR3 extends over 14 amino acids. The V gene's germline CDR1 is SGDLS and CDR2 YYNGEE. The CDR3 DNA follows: TGTGCCAGCAGCGTAGGGATAGGCCAGGGAACCCAGCATTTT. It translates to CASSVGIGQGTQHF. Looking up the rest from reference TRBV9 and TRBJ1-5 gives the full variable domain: DSGVTQTPKHLITATGQRVTLRCSPRSGDLSVYWYQQSLDQGLQFLIQYYNGEERAKGNILERFSAQQFPDLHSELNLSSLELGDSALYFCASSVGIGQGTQHFGDGTRLSIL.

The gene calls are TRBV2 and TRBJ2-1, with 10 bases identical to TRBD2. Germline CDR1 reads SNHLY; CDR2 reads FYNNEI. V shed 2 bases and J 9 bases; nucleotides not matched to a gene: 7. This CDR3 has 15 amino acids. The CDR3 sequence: CASSESSGGAGEQFF. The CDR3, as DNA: TGTGCCAGCAGTGAATCGAGCGGGGGGGCGGGTGAGCAGTTCTTC.

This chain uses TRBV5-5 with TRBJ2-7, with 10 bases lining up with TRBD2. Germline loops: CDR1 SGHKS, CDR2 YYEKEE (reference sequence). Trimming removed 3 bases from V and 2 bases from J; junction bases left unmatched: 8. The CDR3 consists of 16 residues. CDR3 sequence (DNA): TGTGCCAGCAGCTCAGACCTTGGACTAGCGGCCTACGAGCAGTACTTC. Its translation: CASSSDLGLAAYEQYF.

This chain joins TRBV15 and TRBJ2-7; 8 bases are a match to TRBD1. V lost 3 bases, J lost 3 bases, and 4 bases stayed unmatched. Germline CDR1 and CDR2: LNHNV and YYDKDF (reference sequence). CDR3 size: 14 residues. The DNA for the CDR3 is TGTGCCACCAGCAGGGACAGGGAAAGCTACGAGCAGTACTTC. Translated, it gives CATSRDRESYEQYF. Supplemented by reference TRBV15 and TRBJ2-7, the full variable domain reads DAMVIQNPRYQVTQFGKPVTLSCSQTLNHNVMYWYQQKSSQAPKLLFHYYDKDFNNEADTPDNFQSRRPNTSFCFLDIRSPGLGDTAMYLCATSRDRESYEQYFGPGTRLTVT.

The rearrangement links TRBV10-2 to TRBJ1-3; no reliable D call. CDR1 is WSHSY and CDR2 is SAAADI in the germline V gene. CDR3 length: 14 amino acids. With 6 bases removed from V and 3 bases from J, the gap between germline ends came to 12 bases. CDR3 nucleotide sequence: TGCGCCAGCAGCCCCCCGTTACGTGGAAACACCATATATTTT. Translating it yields CASSPPLRGNTIYF.

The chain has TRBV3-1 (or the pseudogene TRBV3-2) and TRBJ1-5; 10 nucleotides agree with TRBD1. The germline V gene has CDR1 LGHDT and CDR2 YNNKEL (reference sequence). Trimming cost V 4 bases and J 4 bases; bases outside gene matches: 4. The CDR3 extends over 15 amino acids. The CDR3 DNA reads TGTGCCAGCAGCCGAGGGACAGGGGTTAATCAGCCCCAGCATTTT. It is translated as CASSRGTGVNQPQHF.

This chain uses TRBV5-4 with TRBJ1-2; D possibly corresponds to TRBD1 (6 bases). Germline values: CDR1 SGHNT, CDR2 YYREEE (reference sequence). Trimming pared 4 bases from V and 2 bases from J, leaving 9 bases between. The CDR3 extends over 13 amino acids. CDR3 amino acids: CASSPDRNYGYTF. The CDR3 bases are TGTGCCAGCAGCCCGGACAGAAACTATGGCTACACCTTC. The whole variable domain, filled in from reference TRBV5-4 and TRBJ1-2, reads ETGVTQSPTHLIKTRGQQVTLRCSSQSGHNTVSWYQQALGQGPQFIFQYYREEENGRGNFPPRFSGLQFPNYSSELNVNALELDDSALYLCASSPDRNYGYTFGSGTRLTVV.

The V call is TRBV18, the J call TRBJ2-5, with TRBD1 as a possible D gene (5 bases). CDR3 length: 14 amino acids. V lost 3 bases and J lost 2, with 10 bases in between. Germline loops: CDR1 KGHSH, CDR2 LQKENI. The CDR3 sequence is CASSPGQLQETQYF. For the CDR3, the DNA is TGTGCCAGCTCACCGGGGCAGTTGCAAGAGACCCAGTACTTC.

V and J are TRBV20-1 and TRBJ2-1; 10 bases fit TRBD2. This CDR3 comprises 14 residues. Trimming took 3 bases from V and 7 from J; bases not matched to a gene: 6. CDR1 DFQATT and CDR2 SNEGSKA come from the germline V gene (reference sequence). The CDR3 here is CSASLAGVVNEQFF. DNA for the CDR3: TGCAGTGCTAGTCTAGCGGGGGTGGTTAATGAGCAGTTCTTC.

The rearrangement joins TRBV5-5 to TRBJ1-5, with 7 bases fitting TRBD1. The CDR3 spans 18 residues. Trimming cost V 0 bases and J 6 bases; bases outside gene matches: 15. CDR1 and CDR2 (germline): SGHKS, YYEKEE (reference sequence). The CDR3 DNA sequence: TGTGCCAGCAGCTTGGGACAGGGAATCTTAAGGAACGGTCAGCCCCAGCATTTT. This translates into CASSLGQGILRNGQPQHF.

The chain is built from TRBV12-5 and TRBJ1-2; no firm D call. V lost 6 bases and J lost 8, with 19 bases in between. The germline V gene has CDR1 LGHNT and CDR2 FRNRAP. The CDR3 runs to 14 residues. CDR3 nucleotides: TGTGCTAGTGGCCACCCCCTATGGGGAGTCGGCTACACCTTC. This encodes CASGHPLWGVGYTF.

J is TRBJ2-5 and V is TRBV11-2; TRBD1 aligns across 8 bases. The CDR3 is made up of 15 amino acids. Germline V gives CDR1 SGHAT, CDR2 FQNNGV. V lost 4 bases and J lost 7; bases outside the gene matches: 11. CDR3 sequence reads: CASSSIRGQGGTQYF. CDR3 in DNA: TGTGCCAGCAGCTCGATCAGAGGACAGGGTGGGACCCAGTACTTC.

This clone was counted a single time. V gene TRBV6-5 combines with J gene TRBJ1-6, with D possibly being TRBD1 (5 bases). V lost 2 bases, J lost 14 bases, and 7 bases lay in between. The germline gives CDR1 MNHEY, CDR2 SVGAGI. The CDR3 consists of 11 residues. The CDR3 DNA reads TGTGCCAGCAGTTACGCGGGGGCCCTCCACTTT. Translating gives CASSYAGALHF.

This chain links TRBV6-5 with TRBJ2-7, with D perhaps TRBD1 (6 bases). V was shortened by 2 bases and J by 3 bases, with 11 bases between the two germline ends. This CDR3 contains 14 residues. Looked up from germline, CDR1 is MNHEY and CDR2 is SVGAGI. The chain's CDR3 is CASSYRARGYEQYF. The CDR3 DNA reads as TGTGCCAGCAGTTACCGGGCCAGGGGCTACGAGCAGTACTTC.

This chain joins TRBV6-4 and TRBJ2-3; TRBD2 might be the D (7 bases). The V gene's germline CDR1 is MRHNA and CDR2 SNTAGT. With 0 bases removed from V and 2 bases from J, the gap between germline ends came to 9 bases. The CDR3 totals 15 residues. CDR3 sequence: CASSDSGGATDTQYF. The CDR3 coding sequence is TGTGCCAGCAGTGACTCGGGGGGGGCCACAGATACGCAGTATTTT.

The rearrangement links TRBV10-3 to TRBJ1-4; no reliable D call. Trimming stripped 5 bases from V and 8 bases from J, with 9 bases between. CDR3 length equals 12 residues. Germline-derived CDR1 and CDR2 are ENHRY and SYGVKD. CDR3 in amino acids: CAISPTREKLFF. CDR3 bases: TGTGCCATCAGTCCAACTCGGGAAAAACTGTTTTTT.

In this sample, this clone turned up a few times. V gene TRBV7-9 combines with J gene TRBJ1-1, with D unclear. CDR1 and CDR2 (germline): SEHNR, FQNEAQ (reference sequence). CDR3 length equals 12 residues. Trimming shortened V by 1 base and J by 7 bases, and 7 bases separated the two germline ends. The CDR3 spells CASSLVGGEAFF. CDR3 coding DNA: TGTGCCAGCAGCTTAGTTGGCGGTGAAGCTTTCTTT.

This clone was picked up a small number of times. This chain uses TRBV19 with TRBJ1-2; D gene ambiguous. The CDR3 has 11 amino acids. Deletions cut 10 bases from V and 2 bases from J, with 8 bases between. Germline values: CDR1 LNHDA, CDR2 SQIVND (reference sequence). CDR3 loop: CATSLNYGYTF. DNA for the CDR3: TGTGCCACCTCGCTCAACTATGGCTACACCTTC.

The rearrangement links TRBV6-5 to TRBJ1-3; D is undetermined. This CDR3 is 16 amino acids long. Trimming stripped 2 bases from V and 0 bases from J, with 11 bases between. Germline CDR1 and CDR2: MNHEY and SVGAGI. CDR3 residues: CASSYAGRTSGNTIYF. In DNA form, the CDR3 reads TGTGCCAGCAGTTACGCCGGGCGGACCTCTGGAAACACCATATATTTT.

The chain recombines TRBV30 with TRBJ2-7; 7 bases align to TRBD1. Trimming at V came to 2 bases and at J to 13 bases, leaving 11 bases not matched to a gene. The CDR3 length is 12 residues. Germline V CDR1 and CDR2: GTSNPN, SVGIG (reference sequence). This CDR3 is CAWSISDRVSYF. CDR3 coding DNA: TGTGCCTGGAGTATTTCCGACAGGGTGTCTTACTTC.

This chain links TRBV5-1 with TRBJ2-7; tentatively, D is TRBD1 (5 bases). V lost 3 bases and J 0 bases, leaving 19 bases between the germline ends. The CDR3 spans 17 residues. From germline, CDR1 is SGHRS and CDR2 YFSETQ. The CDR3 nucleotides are TGCGCCAGCAGCTCGAAACCAAAACAGGTCCCCTCCTACGAGCAGTACTTC. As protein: CASSSKPKQVPSYEQYF.

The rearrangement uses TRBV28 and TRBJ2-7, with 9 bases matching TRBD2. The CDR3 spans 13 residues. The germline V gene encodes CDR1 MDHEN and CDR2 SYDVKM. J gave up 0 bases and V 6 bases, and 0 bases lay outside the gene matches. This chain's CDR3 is CASRTSGSYEQYF. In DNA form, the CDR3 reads TGTGCCAGCAGGACTAGCGGCTCCTACGAGCAGTACTTC.

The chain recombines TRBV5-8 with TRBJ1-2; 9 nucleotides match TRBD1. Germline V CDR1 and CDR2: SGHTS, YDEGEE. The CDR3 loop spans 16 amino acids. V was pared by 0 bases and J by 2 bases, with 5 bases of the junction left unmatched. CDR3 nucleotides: TGTGCCAGCAGCTTGGCCCTGACAGGGGGGAACTATGGCTACACCTTC. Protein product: CASSLALTGGNYGYTF.